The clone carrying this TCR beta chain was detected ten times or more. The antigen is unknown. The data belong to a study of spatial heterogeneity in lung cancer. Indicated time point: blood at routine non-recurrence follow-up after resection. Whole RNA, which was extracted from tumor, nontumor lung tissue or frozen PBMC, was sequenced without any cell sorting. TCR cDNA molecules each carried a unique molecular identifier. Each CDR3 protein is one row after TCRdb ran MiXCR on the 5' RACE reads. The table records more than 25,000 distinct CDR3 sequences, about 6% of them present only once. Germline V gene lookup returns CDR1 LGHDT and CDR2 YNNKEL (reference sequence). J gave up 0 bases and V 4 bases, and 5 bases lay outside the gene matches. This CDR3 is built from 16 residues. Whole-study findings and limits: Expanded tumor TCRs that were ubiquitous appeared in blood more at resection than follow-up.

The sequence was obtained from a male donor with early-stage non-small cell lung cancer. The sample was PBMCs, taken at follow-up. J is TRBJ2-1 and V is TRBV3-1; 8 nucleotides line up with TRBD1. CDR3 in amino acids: CASSLTGTGSYNEQFF. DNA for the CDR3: TGTGCCAGCAGCCTGACCGGGACAGGCTCCTACAATGAGCAGTTCTTC.